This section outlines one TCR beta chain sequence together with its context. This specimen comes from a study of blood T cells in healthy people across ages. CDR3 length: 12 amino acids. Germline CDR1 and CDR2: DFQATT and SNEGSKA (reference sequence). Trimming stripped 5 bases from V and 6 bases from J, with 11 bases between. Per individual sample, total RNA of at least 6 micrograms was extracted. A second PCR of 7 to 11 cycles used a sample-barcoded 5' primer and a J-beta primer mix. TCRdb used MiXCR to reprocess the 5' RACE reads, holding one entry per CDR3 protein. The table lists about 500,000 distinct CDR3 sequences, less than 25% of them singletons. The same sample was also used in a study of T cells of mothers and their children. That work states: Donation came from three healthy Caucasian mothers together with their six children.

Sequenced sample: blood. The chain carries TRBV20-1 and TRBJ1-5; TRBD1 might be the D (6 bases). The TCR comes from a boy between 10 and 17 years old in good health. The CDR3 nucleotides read TGCAGTGCTGACACAGGGAGTCAGCCCCAGCATTTT. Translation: CSADTGSQPQHF.